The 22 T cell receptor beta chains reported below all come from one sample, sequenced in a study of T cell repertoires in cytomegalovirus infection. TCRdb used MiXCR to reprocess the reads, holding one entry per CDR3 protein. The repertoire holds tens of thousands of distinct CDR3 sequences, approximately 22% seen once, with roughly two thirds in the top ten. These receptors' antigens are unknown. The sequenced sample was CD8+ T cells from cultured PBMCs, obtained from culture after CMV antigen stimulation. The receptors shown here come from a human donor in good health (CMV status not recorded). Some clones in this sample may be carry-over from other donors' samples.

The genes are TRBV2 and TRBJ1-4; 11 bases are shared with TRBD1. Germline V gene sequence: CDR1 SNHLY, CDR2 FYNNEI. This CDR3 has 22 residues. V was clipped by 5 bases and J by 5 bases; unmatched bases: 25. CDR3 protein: CASSYKFQPSPGTGGRNEKLFF. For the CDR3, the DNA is TGTGCCAGCAGTTACAAATTTCAACCATCACCCGGGACAGGGGGTCGGAATGAAAAACTGTTTTTT.

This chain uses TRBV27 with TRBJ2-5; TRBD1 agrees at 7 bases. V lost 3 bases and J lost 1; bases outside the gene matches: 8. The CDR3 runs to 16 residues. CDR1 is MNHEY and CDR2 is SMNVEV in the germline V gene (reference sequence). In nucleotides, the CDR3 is TGTGCCAGCAGTTTGGTTCCGGACAGGCCCCAAGAGACCCAGTACTTC. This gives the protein CASSLVPDRPQETQYF.

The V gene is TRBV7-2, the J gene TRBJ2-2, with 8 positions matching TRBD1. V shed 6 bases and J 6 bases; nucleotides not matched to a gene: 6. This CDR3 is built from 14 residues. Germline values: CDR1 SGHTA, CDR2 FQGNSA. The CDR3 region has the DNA TGTGCCAGCAGGACAGGGGCAGGGGCCGGGGAGCTGTTTTTT. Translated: CASRTGAGAGELFF.

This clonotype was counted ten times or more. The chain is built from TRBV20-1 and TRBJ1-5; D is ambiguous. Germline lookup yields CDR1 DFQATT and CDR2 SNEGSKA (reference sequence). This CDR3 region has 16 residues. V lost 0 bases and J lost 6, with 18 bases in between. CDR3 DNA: TGCAGTGCTAGAGAAAACGACGCTCTCCCCTTTCAGCCCCAGCATTTT. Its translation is CSARENDALPFQPQHF.

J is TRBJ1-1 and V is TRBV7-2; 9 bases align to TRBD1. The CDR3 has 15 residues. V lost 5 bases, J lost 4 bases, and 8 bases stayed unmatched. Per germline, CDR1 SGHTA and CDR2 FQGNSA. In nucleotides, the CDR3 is TGTGCCAGCAGCCTAGGACAGGGGACGGGCACTGAAGCTTTCTTT. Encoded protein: CASSLGQGTGTEAFF.

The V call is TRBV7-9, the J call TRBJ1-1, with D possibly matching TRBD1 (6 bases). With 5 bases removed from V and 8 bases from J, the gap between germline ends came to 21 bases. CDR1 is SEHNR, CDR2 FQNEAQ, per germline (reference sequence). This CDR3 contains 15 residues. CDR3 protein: CASSPPGWTAREAFF. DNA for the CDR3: TGTGCCAGCAGCCCCCCCGGCTGGACAGCTCGAGAAGCTTTCTTT.

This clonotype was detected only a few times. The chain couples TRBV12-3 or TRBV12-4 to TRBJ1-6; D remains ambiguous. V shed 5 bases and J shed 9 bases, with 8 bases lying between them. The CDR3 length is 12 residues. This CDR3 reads CASSQTSSPLHF. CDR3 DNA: TGTGCCAGCAGTCAAACCTCTTCACCCCTCCACTTT.

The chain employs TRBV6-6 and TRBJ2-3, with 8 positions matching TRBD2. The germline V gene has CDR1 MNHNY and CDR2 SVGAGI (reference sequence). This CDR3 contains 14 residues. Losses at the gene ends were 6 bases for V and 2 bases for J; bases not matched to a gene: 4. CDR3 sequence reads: CASRRRGDTDTQYF. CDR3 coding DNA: TGTGCCAGCAGACGGCGGGGGGACACAGATACGCAGTATTTT.

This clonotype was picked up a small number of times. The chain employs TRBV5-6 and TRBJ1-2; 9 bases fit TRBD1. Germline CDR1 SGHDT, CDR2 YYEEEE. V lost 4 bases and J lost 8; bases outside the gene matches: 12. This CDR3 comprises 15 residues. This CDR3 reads CASSNRDREVRGYTF. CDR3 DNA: TGTGCCAGCAGCAACCGGGACAGGGAAGTACGGGGCTACACCTTC.

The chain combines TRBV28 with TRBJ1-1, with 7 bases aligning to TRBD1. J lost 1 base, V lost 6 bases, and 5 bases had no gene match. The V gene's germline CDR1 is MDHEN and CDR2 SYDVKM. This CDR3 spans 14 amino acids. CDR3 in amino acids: CASRRTGENTEAFF. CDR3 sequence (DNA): TGTGCCAGCAGAAGGACAGGAGAGAACACTGAAGCTTTCTTT.

The CDR3: CSVMDSGNTIYF. The CDR3 DNA sequence: TGCAGCGTAATGGACTCTGGAAACACCATATATTTT. This chain links TRBV29-1 with TRBJ1-3; D is ambiguous. Trimming took 6 bases from V and 0 from J, leaving 6 bases between them. Germline V CDR1 and CDR2: SQVTM, ANQGSEA. The CDR3 spans 12 residues. Combining the CDR3 with reference TRBV29-1 and TRBJ1-3 gives the whole variable domain SAVISQKPSRDICQRGTSLTIQCQVDSQVTMMFWYRQQPGQSLTLIATANQGSEATYESGFVIDKFPISRPNLTFSTLTVSNMSPEDSSIYLCSVMDSGNTIYFGEGSWLTVV.

CDR3 in amino acids: CASLASYGGSSYNEQFF. The DNA for the CDR3 is TGTGCCAGCCTCGCGTCATACGGGGGGAGCTCCTACAATGAGCAGTTCTTC. The chain joins TRBV2 to TRBJ2-1, with TRBD2 matching 7 bases. The CDR3 contains 17 residues. Germline trimming cut 8 bases from V and 0 bases from J; bases unmatched to any gene: 13. The germline gives CDR1 SNHLY, CDR2 FYNNEI. Full variable domain (remainder filled in from reference TRBV2 and TRBJ2-1): EPEVTQTPSHQVTQMGQEVILRCVPISNHLYFYWYRQILGQKVEFLVSFYNNEISEKSEIFDDQFSVERPDGSNFTLKIRSTKLEDSAMYFCASLASYGGSSYNEQFFGPGTRLTVL.

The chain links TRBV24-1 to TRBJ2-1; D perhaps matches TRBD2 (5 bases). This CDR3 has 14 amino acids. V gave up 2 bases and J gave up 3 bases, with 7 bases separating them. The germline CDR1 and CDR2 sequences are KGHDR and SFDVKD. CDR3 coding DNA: TGTGCCACCAGTGATTCCCGGGACTACAATGAGCAGTTCTTC. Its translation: CATSDSRDYNEQFF.

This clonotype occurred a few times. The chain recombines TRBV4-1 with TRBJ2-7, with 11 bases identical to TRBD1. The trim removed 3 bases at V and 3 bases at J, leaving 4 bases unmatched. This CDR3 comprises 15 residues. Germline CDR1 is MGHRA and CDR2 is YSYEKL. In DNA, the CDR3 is TGCGCCAGCAGCCATGGGACAGGGGGTAGCTACGAGCAGTACTTC. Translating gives CASSHGTGGSYEQYF.

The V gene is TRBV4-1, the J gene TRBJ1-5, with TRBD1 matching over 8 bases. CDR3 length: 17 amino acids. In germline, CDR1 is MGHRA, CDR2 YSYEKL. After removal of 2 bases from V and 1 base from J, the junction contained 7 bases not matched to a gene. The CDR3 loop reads CASSQRGQGKSNQPQHF. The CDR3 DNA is TGCGCCAGCAGCCAACGAGGACAGGGAAAAAGCAATCAGCCCCAGCATTTT.

The CDR3 nucleotides are TGTGCCAGCAGTTACTTGGCAGAAAACACCGGGGAGCTGTTTTTT. Amino acids: CASSYLAENTGELFF. The gene calls are TRBV6-2 or TRBV6-3 and TRBJ2-2; D is unresolved. Germline V gene lookup returns CDR1 MNHEY and CDR2 SVGEGT. The CDR3 sequence is 15 residues long. V was trimmed by 1 base and J by 2 bases, leaving 8 bases between them.

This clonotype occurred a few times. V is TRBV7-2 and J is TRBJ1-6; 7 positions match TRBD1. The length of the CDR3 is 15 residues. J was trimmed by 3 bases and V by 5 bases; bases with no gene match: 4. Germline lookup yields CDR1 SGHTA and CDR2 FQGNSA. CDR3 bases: TGTGCCAGCAGCCCTAGGGACAGCTATAATTCACCCCTCCACTTT. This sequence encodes CASSPRDSYNSPLHF.

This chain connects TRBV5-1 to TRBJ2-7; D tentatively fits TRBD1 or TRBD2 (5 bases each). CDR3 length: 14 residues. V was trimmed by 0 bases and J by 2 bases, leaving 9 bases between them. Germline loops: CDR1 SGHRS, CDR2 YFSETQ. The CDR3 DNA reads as TGCGCCAGCAGCTTGGGTCTGGGGGCCTACGAGCAGTACTTC. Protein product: CASSLGLGAYEQYF. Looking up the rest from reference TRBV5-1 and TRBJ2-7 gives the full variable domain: KAGVTQTPRYLIKTRGQQVTLSCSPISGHRSVSWYQQTPGQGLQFLFEYFSETQRNKGNFPGRFSGRQFSNSRSEMNVSTLELGDSALYLCASSLGLGAYEQYFGPGTRLTVT.

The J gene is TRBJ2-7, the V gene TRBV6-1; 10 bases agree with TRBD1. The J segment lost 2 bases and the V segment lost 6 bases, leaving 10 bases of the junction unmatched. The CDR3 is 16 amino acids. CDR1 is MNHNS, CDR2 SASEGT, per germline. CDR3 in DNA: TGTGCCAGCAGCTTTGACCGGACAGGGGGGACCTACGAGCAGTACTTC. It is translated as CASSFDRTGGTYEQYF.

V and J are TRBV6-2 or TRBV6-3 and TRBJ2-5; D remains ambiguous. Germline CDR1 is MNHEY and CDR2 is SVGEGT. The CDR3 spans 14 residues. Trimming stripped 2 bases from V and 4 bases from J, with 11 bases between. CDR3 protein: CASSYLVRLETQYF. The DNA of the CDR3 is TGTGCCAGCAGTTACCTCGTTCGCTTAGAGACCCAGTACTTC.

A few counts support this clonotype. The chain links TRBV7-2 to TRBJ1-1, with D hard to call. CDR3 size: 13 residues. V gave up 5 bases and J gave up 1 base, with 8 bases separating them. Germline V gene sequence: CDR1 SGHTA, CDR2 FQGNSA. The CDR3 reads CASSVVENTEAFF. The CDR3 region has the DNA TGTGCCAGCAGCGTGGTTGAGAACACTGAAGCTTTCTTT.

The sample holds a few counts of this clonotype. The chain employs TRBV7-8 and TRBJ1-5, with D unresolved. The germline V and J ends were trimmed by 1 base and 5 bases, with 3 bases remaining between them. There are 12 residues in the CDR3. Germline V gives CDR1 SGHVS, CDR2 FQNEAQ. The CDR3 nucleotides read TGTGCCAGCAGCTTAGTAGATCAGCCCCAGCATTTT. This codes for CASSLVDQPQHF.